Described below is a single T cell receptor (beta chain) sequence and its context. Its antigen is not yet known. Qualities for individual bases were not recorded, and no much larger clone is one base off. Library creation used the immunoSEQ multiplex PCR assay. The authors processed their data as follows. A statistical classification framework was built for diagnosing cytomegalovirus status from the catalog of TCR beta chain sequences. This immuneACCESS table, as held by TCRdb, lists in-frame sequences with V and J called but not all clones. Of the missing ones, under half trace to an unresolved V gene in checked studies; the others have no known cause. The V and J calls and clone size come from that table; D and trimming were worked out from the DNA. The table for this sample lists about 190,000 clones; about 82% of them were counted only once. The top ten constitute more than 1.1% of the sample.

The donors belonged to the validation cohort of about 120 subjects, which was separate from the roughly 680-subject first cohort. The record originates from a study of cytomegalovirus exposure and HLA in healthy donors listed by TCRdb under 2017. Describing the broader study: The 666 repertoires of the first cohort and the approximately 130 validation repertoires were produced on the same platform, according to a later analysis. The study aimed to test whether cataloging public T cell receptors could reveal signatures of past pathogen exposure. A separate validation cohort of 100 to 150 different subjects was used in addition to the roughly 620-subject first cohort. High-throughput TCR immunosequencing, statistical association of individual TCRs with disease status, and machine learning were combined to predict cytomegalovirus infection status. What the work shows at the level of the full study, not this receptor alone: Cytomegalovirus status was reported to be diagnosed by the classifier with high specificity and sensitivity in both the original and validation cohorts. A few of the identified cytomegalovirus-associated TCR beta chains were confirmed in vitro to be specific for cytomegalovirus antigens. A later analysis lacked HLA typing for the validation cohort, so it scored co-occurrence in that cohort across all 110 or so repertoires. The study gave a list of 150 to 200 TCR beta chains associated with cytomegalovirus. It was suggested by the authors that the approach could potentially be generalized to other disease states and immunological phenotypes. Subsequent analysis determined that TCRs grouped into clusters in the first cohort also showed a tendency toward co-occurrence across the 90 to 150 validation repertoires, and roughly 95% of cluster scores exceeded 0. Across donors, most TCR sequences were observed very rarely, whereas some public TCRs were present in many individuals.

Material: PBMCs. The clonotype originates from a woman aged 18-35 years in good health and CMV-seronegative.

The DNA sequence is TGTGCCAGTACCTTCGGGACAGGAATGAACACTGAAGCTTTCTTT. This sequence encodes CASTFGTGMNTEAFF. The V gene is TRBV19 and the J gene is TRBJ1-1; TRBD1 lines up with 8 middle nucleotides. CDR3 length: 15 amino acids, cysteine to phenylalanine. The CDR3 DNA has 45 bases and is translated from base 1. Germline trimming: 7 bases from V, 0 bases from J; junction bases outside gene matches: 7. CDR1 is given as LNHDA and CDR2 as SQIVND, both from the germline V gene (reference sequence).